This T cell receptor (beta chain) is drawn from a study of shared clonotypes between healthy human individuals. The protocol was immunoSEQ multiplex PCR, while the TCRdb copy is restricted to in-frame clones and leaves out a portion. The table includes fewer than 650,000 clones, over 65% detected once. V shed 6 bases and J 2 bases; nucleotides not matched to a gene: 6. Germline CDR1 and CDR2: MDHEN and SYDVKM. The CDR3 contains 14 residues. Material: PBMCs. The receptor's source is a woman aged 40 to 50 in good health. Some clones in this sample may be carry-over from other donors' samples. V gene TRBV28 combines with J gene TRBJ2-7, with 8 bases fitting TRBD2. This chain's CDR3 is CASRPTGGAYEQYF. CDR3 nucleotides: TGTGCCAGCAGACCCACCGGGGGGGCCTACGAGCAGTACTTC.